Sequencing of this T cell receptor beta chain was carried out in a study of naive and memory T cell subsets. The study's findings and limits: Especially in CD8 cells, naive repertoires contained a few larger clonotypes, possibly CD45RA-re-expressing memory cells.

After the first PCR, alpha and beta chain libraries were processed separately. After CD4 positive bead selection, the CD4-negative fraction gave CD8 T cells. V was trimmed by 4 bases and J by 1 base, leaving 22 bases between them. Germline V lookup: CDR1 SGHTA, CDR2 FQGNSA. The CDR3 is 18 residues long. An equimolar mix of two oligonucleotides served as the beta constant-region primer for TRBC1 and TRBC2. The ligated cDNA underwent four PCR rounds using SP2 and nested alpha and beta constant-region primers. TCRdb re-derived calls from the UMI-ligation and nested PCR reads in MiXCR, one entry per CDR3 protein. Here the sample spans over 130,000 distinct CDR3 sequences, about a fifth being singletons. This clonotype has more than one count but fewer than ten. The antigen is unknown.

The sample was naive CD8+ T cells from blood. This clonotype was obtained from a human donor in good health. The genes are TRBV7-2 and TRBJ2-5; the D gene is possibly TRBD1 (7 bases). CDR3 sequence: CASSSEGLGTAIQETQYF. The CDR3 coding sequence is TGTGCCAGCAGCTCGGAGGGACTGGGGACAGCTATCCAAGAGACCCAGTACTTC.